This is a list of T cell receptor beta chains from one sample in a study of T-cell memory formation after mild COVID-19. TCRdb re-analysed the 5' RACE reads in MiXCR, keeping a single row per CDR3 protein. The table lists 210,000 or so distinct CDR3 sequences, about 16% of them singletons, with 2.4% in the top ten. The sample taken for sequencing was PBMCs or a T cell subset sorted from them (not recorded which). All receptors come from an adult woman who had mild COVID-19 (a few samples of this study predate the infection). Cell type and time point are not known. CDR3s include the opening cysteine and the closing phenylalanine or tryptophan. A D gene is named only where the DNA matches it firmly. Rows give clone size only sometimes, using once, few, many, or a class for an expanded clone.

cdr3_length: 16; d_call: TRBD1; j_call: TRBJ2-7; clone_size: few; v_call: TRBV20-1; cdr3_nt: TGCAGTGCTAGAGGGACAGGGGATTCGCTCTCCTACGAGCAGTACTTC; cdr3_aa: CSARGTGDSLSYEQYF
cdr3_length: 14; d_call: -; j_call: TRBJ1-2; clone_size: few; v_call: TRBV20-1; cdr3_nt: TGCAGTGCTAGAGATTTTAGACGGACCTATGGCTACACCTTC; cdr3_aa: CSARDFRRTYGYTF
cdr3_length: 15; d_call: -; j_call: TRBJ1-1; clone_size: -; v_call: TRBV2; cdr3_nt: TGTGCCAGCCAGAACAGGGTCGGAGTGAACACTGAAGCTTTCTTT; cdr3_aa: CASQNRVGVNTEAFF
cdr3_length: 11; d_call: -; j_call: TRBJ1-4; clone_size: few; v_call: TRBV7-9; cdr3_nt: TGTGCCAGCAGCCAGACGATTTACCTGTTTTTT; cdr3_aa: CASSQTIYLFF
cdr3_length: 14; d_call: -; j_call: TRBJ2-5; clone_size: -; v_call: TRBV29-1; cdr3_nt: TGCAGCGTTGATCAGGGTAACCGACAAGAGACCCAGTACTTC; cdr3_aa: CSVDQGNRQETQYF
cdr3_length: 15; d_call: TRBD1; j_call: TRBJ2-5; clone_size: -; v_call: TRBV5-1; cdr3_nt: TGCGCCAGCAGTGTTACCGGGACAGGGCAAGAGACCCAGTACTTC; cdr3_aa: CASSVTGTGQETQYF
cdr3_length: 14; d_call: -; j_call: TRBJ2-2; clone_size: -; v_call: TRBV4-2; cdr3_nt: TGTGCCAGCAGCCAAGAGAGGTCCACCGGGGAGCTGTTTTTT; cdr3_aa: CASSQERSTGELFF
cdr3_length: 14; d_call: -; j_call: TRBJ2-3; clone_size: few; v_call: TRBV5-1; cdr3_nt: TGCGCCAGCAGCCCCCCTGCTAGCACAGATACGCAGTATTTT; cdr3_aa: CASSPPASTDTQYF
cdr3_length: 14; d_call: TRBD1; j_call: TRBJ2-2; clone_size: -; v_call: TRBV12-3/TRBV12-4; cdr3_nt: TGTGCCAGCAGGGGGACAGGGAACACCGGGGAGCTGTTTTTT; cdr3_aa: CASRGTGNTGELFF
cdr3_length: 15; d_call: -; j_call: TRBJ2-7; clone_size: few; v_call: TRBV7-6; cdr3_nt: TGTGCCAGCAGCCTCCAGGGACGGAGGCCTGACGAGCAGTACTTC; cdr3_aa: CASSLQGRRPDEQYF
cdr3_length: 16; d_call: -; j_call: TRBJ2-7; clone_size: few; v_call: TRBV21-1; cdr3_nt: TGTGCCAGCAGCAAAAGTCTCCGGCCAGTAGGCTACGAGCAGTACTTC; cdr3_aa: CASSKSLRPVGYEQYF
cdr3_length: 15; d_call: -; j_call: TRBJ1-2; clone_size: -; v_call: TRBV4-1; cdr3_nt: TGCGCCAGCAGCCAAGATAGATCGTGGCAATATGGCTACACCTTC; cdr3_aa: CASSQDRSWQYGYTF
cdr3_length: 18; d_call: TRBD2; j_call: TRBJ2-3; clone_size: -; v_call: TRBV6-6; cdr3_nt: TGTGCCAGCAGTTACCCCTCGGCGGAAGCGGGGGGCACAGATACGCAGTATTTT; cdr3_aa: CASSYPSAEAGGTDTQYF
cdr3_length: 14; d_call: -; j_call: TRBJ2-3; clone_size: -; v_call: TRBV5-4; cdr3_nt: TGTGCCAGCAGCTGGGGGAGAGGTACAGATACGCAGTATTTT; cdr3_aa: CASSWGRGTDTQYF
cdr3_length: 13; d_call: -; j_call: TRBJ2-5; clone_size: many; v_call: TRBV5-5; cdr3_nt: TGCGCCAGCAGCTTGGTCGGGGGAGAGACCCAGTACTTC; cdr3_aa: CASSLVGGETQYF
cdr3_length: 15; d_call: TRBD1; j_call: TRBJ1-1; clone_size: many; v_call: TRBV12-3/TRBV12-4; cdr3_nt: TGTGCCAGCAGCCGCGGGACAGGGTTCGTCACTGAAGCTTTCTTT; cdr3_aa: CASSRGTGFVTEAFF
cdr3_length: 12; d_call: -; j_call: TRBJ1-2; clone_size: many; v_call: TRBV7-2; cdr3_nt: TGTGCCAGCAGCCCAAGGGACTATGGCTACACCTTC; cdr3_aa: CASSPRDYGYTF
cdr3_length: 14; d_call: TRBD1; j_call: TRBJ2-7; clone_size: few; v_call: TRBV3-1; cdr3_nt: TGTGCCAGCAGCCACAACAGGGACAGGGGAAAAGAGTACTTC; cdr3_aa: CASSHNRDRGKEYF
cdr3_length: 16; d_call: TRBD1; j_call: TRBJ2-1; clone_size: -; v_call: TRBV28; cdr3_nt: TGTGCCACCTCGCTCTGGGACAGGGTCGCGCACAATGAGCAGTTCTTC; cdr3_aa: CATSLWDRVAHNEQFF
cdr3_length: 18; d_call: TRBD2; j_call: TRBJ2-1; clone_size: many; v_call: TRBV11-1; cdr3_nt: TGTGCCAGCAGTTCTTACCGACTAGCGGGGGGCCTTAGAAGTGAGCAGTTCTTC; cdr3_aa: CASSSYRLAGGLRSEQFF
cdr3_length: 16; d_call: -; j_call: TRBJ2-5; clone_size: -; v_call: TRBV9; cdr3_nt: TGTGCCAGCAGCTCACAGACAGGCGATACGGGGGAGACCCAGTACTTC; cdr3_aa: CASSSQTGDTGETQYF
cdr3_length: 15; d_call: -; j_call: TRBJ2-7; clone_size: few; v_call: TRBV6-1; cdr3_nt: TGTGCCAGCAGTGATCCTGGGACACCCCACTACGAGCAGTACTTC; cdr3_aa: CASSDPGTPHYEQYF
cdr3_length: 14; d_call: -; j_call: TRBJ1-5; clone_size: few; v_call: TRBV2; cdr3_nt: TGTGCCAGCAGTGAACAGATCTCCAATCAGCCCCAGCATTTT; cdr3_aa: CASSEQISNQPQHF
cdr3_length: 14; d_call: -; j_call: TRBJ2-3; clone_size: -; v_call: TRBV5-1; cdr3_nt: TGCGCCAGCAGCTTTGGCTGGACCACAGATACGCAGTATTTT; cdr3_aa: CASSFGWTTDTQYF
cdr3_length: 15; d_call: TRBD2; j_call: TRBJ2-7; clone_size: -; v_call: TRBV5-1; cdr3_nt: TGCGCCAGCAGGCCTCTAGCGGGGGGCCCCTACGAGCAGTACTTC; cdr3_aa: CASRPLAGGPYEQYF
cdr3_length: 17; d_call: TRBD1; j_call: TRBJ2-2; clone_size: few; v_call: TRBV7-2; cdr3_nt: TGTGCCAGCAGCTTAGTGGACAGGGGATCCTACACCGGGGAGCTGTTTTTT; cdr3_aa: CASSLVDRGSYTGELFF
cdr3_length: 12; d_call: -; j_call: TRBJ2-3; clone_size: few; v_call: TRBV9; cdr3_nt: TGTGCCAGCAGCACCCGAACCGATACGCAGTATTTT; cdr3_aa: CASSTRTDTQYF
cdr3_length: 16; d_call: TRBD2; j_call: TRBJ2-6; clone_size: few; v_call: TRBV12-3/TRBV12-4; cdr3_nt: TGTGCCAGCACTCCCAGCGGGGGCTCTGGGGCCAACGTCCTGACTTTC; cdr3_aa: CASTPSGGSGANVLTF
cdr3_length: 17; d_call: TRBD2; j_call: TRBJ2-5; clone_size: -; v_call: TRBV20-1; cdr3_nt: TGCAGTGCTAGAAGACTAGCGGGAGGGCCTCATCAGGAGACCCAGTACTTC; cdr3_aa: CSARRLAGGPHQETQYF
cdr3_length: 14; d_call: -; j_call: TRBJ1-1; clone_size: -; v_call: TRBV29-1; cdr3_nt: TGCAGCGTTGTGGGGGGGGGTGAAAGCACTGAAGCTTTCTTT; cdr3_aa: CSVVGGGESTEAFF
cdr3_length: 12; d_call: -; j_call: TRBJ2-7; clone_size: -; v_call: TRBV30; cdr3_nt: TGTGCCTGGAGTGACAGGGGAGGCGAGCAGTACTTC; cdr3_aa: CAWSDRGGEQYF
cdr3_length: 17; d_call: TRBD2; j_call: TRBJ2-3; clone_size: many; v_call: TRBV7-6; cdr3_nt: TGTGCCAGCAGCTTGGGACTAGCGGGGTCCAGCACAGATACGCAGTATTTT; cdr3_aa: CASSLGLAGSSTDTQYF
cdr3_length: 14; d_call: TRBD2; j_call: TRBJ2-7; clone_size: -; v_call: TRBV5-1; cdr3_nt: TGCGCCAGCAGTTCAGCGGGAGAGCTCTACGAGCAGTACTTC; cdr3_aa: CASSSAGELYEQYF
cdr3_length: 13; d_call: -; j_call: TRBJ2-7; clone_size: few; v_call: TRBV20-1; cdr3_nt: TGCAGTGCTGGCAGGTCCAGCTCCTACGAGCAGTACTTC; cdr3_aa: CSAGRSSSYEQYF
cdr3_length: 16; d_call: -; j_call: TRBJ2-1; clone_size: -; v_call: TRBV27; cdr3_nt: TGTGCCAGCAGTTTATGGGGGACGGATGGGAGGAATGAGCAGTTCTTC; cdr3_aa: CASSLWGTDGRNEQFF